Following are 26 T cell receptor beta chains from one sample sequenced in a study of vaccination effects on CD4 cells after COVID-19. These receptors' antigens are unknown. Before sequencing, viral peptide pools were used by the ViraFEST assay to expand antigen-specific CD4+ T cells. A 10-day culture period preceded the isolation of CD4+ T cells. Neither prior SARS-CoV-2 infection nor positive nucleocapsid antibodies were present in the vaccine recipients. TCRdb's copy holds only in-frame clones and misses some; the assay was immunoSEQ multiplex PCR. The sample holds 70,000 or so clones, more than 60% seen once. The specimen was CD4+ T cells from PBMCs cultured with SARS-CoV-2 spike peptides, collected before COVID-19 vaccination. The receptors were gathered from a human donor who received a COVID-19 vaccine.

This chain uses TRBV10-3 with TRBJ2-1, with D hard to call. The CDR3 is made up of 12 amino acids. Germline V gene data show CDR1 as ENHRY and CDR2 as SYGVKD. V was trimmed by 7 bases and J by 5 bases, leaving 9 bases between them. This chain's CDR3 is CAIKVGDNEQFF. CDR3 bases: TGTGCCATCAAGGTTGGGGACAATGAGCAGTTCTTC.

The chain recombines TRBV5-1 with TRBJ2-1; D is perhaps TRBD1 or TRBD2 (6 bases each). The CDR3 consists of 15 residues. CDR1 is SGHRS and CDR2 is YFSETQ in the germline V gene. The V end lost 0 bases, the J end lost 3 bases, and 10 bases lay between the germline ends. CDR3 nucleotide sequence: TGCGCCAGCAGCTTGGTACAGGGAGGCTACAATGAGCAGTTCTTC. Translated: CASSLVQGGYNEQFF.

The chain uses TRBV5-1 and TRBJ2-2; 10 bases align to TRBD1. There are 18 residues in the CDR3. Losses at the gene ends were 4 bases for V and 7 bases for J; bases not matched to a gene: 16. CDR1 is SGHRS and CDR2 is YFSETQ in the germline V gene. CDR3 coding DNA: TGCGCCAGCAGCCTTCCGGGACAGGGGAAGGGTATCGGCGGGGAGCTGTTTTTT. It translates to CASSLPGQGKGIGGELFF.

The chain has TRBV4-1 and TRBJ1-2; D not resolved. CDR3 length: 15 residues. The germline CDR1 and CDR2 sequences are MGHRA and YSYEKL. The V end lost 4 bases, the J end lost 0 bases, and 12 bases lay between the germline ends. This CDR3 reads CASSPIGSANYGYTF. The CDR3 bases are TGCGCCAGCAGCCCGATCGGATCGGCTAACTATGGCTACACCTTC.

This chain links TRBV5-4 with TRBJ1-1; a possible D gene is TRBD1 (5 bases). The CDR3 is 14 amino acids. Germline loops: CDR1 SGHNT, CDR2 YYREEE (reference sequence). V was clipped by 2 bases and J by 0 bases, with 8 bases between them. The CDR3 protein is CASSLNRMNTEAFF. CDR3 nucleotide sequence: TGTGCCAGCAGCTTAAACAGGATGAACACTGAAGCTTTCTTT.

A few counts support this clone. The V and J genes are TRBV25-1 and TRBJ1-1; D is ambiguous. CDR3 length: 14 residues. Trimming removed 1 base at V and 3 bases at J, with 9 bases between. CDR1 is MGHDK and CDR2 is SYGVNS in the germline V gene. CDR3 in DNA: TGTGCCAGCAGTGAATTAGGCACGCACACTGAAGCTTTCTTT. Residues: CASSELGTHTEAFF.

CDR3 loop: CASSILDQPQHF. In DNA form, the CDR3 reads TGTGCCAGCAGCATCCTAGATCAGCCCCAGCATTTT. The chain is built from TRBV13 and TRBJ1-5; D unclear. The CDR3 length is 12 residues. The V end was cut by 5 bases, the J end by 5 bases, with 7 bases between. Germline-derived CDR1 and CDR2 are PRHDT and FYEKMQ (reference sequence).

This CDR3 is CASSLVGGGQPQHF. CDR3 coding DNA: TGTGCCAGCAGCTTGGTTGGAGGGGGACAGCCCCAGCATTTT. The chain combines TRBV5-6 with TRBJ1-5; possibly TRBD1 for D (6 bases). The CDR3 extends over 14 amino acids. Trimming took off 0 bases at V and 7 bases at J, with 11 bases between the two ends. Germline V CDR1 and CDR2: SGHDT, YYEEEE.

V is TRBV4-1 and J is TRBJ2-5; TRBD1 agrees at 10 bases. The V segment lost 1 base and the J segment 5 bases; nucleotides outside the gene matches: 10. Germline assignment: CDR1 MGHRA and CDR2 YSYEKL. This CDR3 spans 17 amino acids. The CDR3 DNA sequence: TGCGCCAGCAGCCAAGGGGGTGACAGGGGGCGCGGGGAGACCCAGTACTTC. Its protein is CASSQGGDRGRGETQYF.

The J gene is TRBJ2-2, the V gene TRBV7-9; D is perhaps TRBD1 (6 bases). CDR1 and CDR2 (germline): SEHNR, FQNEAQ (reference sequence). This CDR3 comprises 15 residues. Trimming removed 5 bases from V and 2 bases from J, with 12 bases in between. CDR3 sequence (DNA): TGTGCCAGCAGCCTAAGGGACAATAACACCGGGGAGCTGTTTTTT. Protein product: CASSLRDNNTGELFF.

CDR3 sequence reads: CASSLNRGWLETQYF. The CDR3 DNA reads as TGTGCCAGCAGCTTGAACAGGGGGTGGTTGGAGACCCAGTACTTC. The chain combines TRBV5-6 with TRBJ2-5, with TRBD1 matching over 8 bases. V lost 1 base, J lost 5 bases, and 7 bases stayed unmatched. From germline, CDR1 is SGHDT and CDR2 YYEEEE. The CDR3 extends over 15 amino acids. Based on the CDR3 plus reference TRBV5-6 and TRBJ2-5, the full variable domain is DAGVTQSPTHLIKTRGQQVTLRCSPKSGHDTVSWYQQALGQGPQFIFQYYEEEERQRGNFPDRFSGHQFPNYSSELNVNALLLGDSALYLCASSLNRGWLETQYFGPGTRLLVL.

J is TRBJ2-2 and V is TRBV14, with TRBD2 as a possible D gene (5 bases). Trimming shortened V by 0 bases and J by 5 bases, and 13 bases separated the two germline ends. Looked up from germline, CDR1 is SGHDN and CDR2 is FVKESK. The CDR3 loop spans 16 amino acids. This CDR3 is CASSQDWGAVTGELFF. In nucleotides, the CDR3 is TGTGCCAGCAGCCAAGATTGGGGAGCGGTAACCGGGGAGCTGTTTTTT.

CDR3 in amino acids: CASSPDYNSPLHF. CDR3 DNA sequence: TGTGCCAGCAGCCCAGACTATAATTCACCCCTCCACTTT. The chain has TRBV12-3 or TRBV12-4 and TRBJ1-6; D gene uncertain. The V gene lost 6 bases and the J gene lost 3 bases, with 6 bases spanning the gap. CDR3 length: 13 residues.

The V and J genes are TRBV7-2 and TRBJ1-4, with D perhaps matching TRBD1 (6 bases). Trimming pared 3 bases from V and 7 bases from J, leaving 12 bases between. The length of the CDR3 is 14 residues. CDR1 is SGHTA and CDR2 is FQGNSA in the germline V gene. The CDR3 region has the DNA TGTGCCAGCAGCTTTGGGGGGCTGGGTGAAAAACTGTTTTTT. It encodes CASSFGGLGEKLFF.

The V gene is TRBV2, the J gene TRBJ2-5; D may correspond to TRBD1 or TRBD2 (5 bases each). The CDR3 is 14 amino acids. Germline V lookup: CDR1 SNHLY, CDR2 FYNNEI. Trimming stripped 8 bases from V and 4 bases from J, with 17 bases between. This chain's CDR3 is CASELSGTPETQYF. CDR3 nucleotide sequence: TGTGCCAGCGAGCTTTCCGGGACCCCAGAGACCCAGTACTTC.

As regards this clone: Other nucleotide sequences from this sample produce the same CDR3. The CDR3 coding sequence is TGCGCCAGCAGCTCCGGGACAGTCAATTCACCCCTCCACTTT. Protein sequence: CASSSGTVNSPLHF. This chain joins TRBV5-1 and TRBJ1-6; 7 bases are shared with TRBD1. J lost 7 bases, V lost 3 bases, and 4 bases had no gene match. This CDR3 comprises 14 residues. From germline, CDR1 is SGHRS and CDR2 YFSETQ.

This chain links TRBV20-1 with TRBJ2-5; D remains ambiguous. Germline CDR1 and CDR2: DFQATT and SNEGSKA (reference sequence). The CDR3 loop spans 11 amino acids. Trimming removed 6 bases at V and 5 bases at J, with 10 bases between. CDR3 loop: CSAMQRETQYF. For the CDR3, the DNA is TGCAGTGCCATGCAACGGGAGACCCAGTACTTC.

In its sample, this clone was seen a few times. V is TRBV5-1 and J is TRBJ2-1; D is unclear. The CDR3 has 14 residues. CDR1 is SGHRS and CDR2 is YFSETQ in the germline V gene. The V end lost 1 base, the J end lost 7 bases, and 12 bases lay between the germline ends. This CDR3 is CASSLIGTNNEQFF. As DNA, the CDR3 is TGCGCCAGCAGCTTGATTGGCACGAATAATGAGCAGTTCTTC.

V is TRBV6-5 and J is TRBJ2-5, with 9 bases that match TRBD1. CDR1 and CDR2 (germline): MNHEY, SVGAGI. V lost 6 bases to trimming and J lost 3 bases; unmatched junction nucleotides: 5. This CDR3 spans 14 amino acids. CDR3 residues: CASRPTGGKETQYF. The CDR3 region has the DNA TGTGCCAGCAGGCCGACAGGGGGGAAAGAGACCCAGTACTTC.

This chain connects TRBV2 to TRBJ2-4, with TRBD2 as a possible D gene (6 bases). The V end was cut by 7 bases, the J end by 8 bases, with 18 bases between. Germline values: CDR1 SNHLY, CDR2 FYNNEI. The CDR3 is 14 residues long. For the CDR3, the DNA is TGTGCCAGCAACTCGGGGGTCGGGGAGGACATTCAGTACTTC. Protein sequence: CASNSGVGEDIQYF.

V usage is TRBV10-1 and J usage is TRBJ1-1; 8 bases are a match to TRBD1. The V and J ends lost 3 bases and 11 bases, in that order; junction bases with no gene match: 5. Germline assignment: CDR1 WNHNN and CDR2 SYGVQD (reference sequence). CDR3 length: 12 residues. The CDR3 DNA sequence: TGCGCCAGCAGTGATAGCAGGGGGCAGGCTTTCTTT. Translated: CASSDSRGQAFF.

The table lists this clone with a few counts. The chain is built from TRBV5-4 and TRBJ2-2; 7 bases map to TRBD2. Germline V gene data show CDR1 as SGHNT and CDR2 as YYREEE (reference sequence). Losses at the gene ends were 3 bases for V and 6 bases for J; bases not matched to a gene: 11. The CDR3 is made up of 16 amino acids. The CDR3 sequence: CASSSTRAGRAGELFF. For the CDR3, the DNA is TGTGCCAGCAGCTCCACCCGAGCGGGGCGAGCCGGGGAGCTGTTTTTT.

V gene TRBV6-6 combines with J gene TRBJ1-5; D unresolved. The CDR3 sequence is 16 residues long. V lost 4 bases to trimming and J lost 4 bases, with 17 bases between them. The V gene's germline CDR1 is MNHNY and CDR2 SVGAGI (reference sequence). CDR3 region: CASSFQLARANQPQHF. CDR3 bases: TGTGCCAGCAGTTTTCAGTTGGCGAGGGCTAATCAGCCCCAGCATTTT.

This chain connects TRBV30 to TRBJ2-2; perhaps TRBD2 as D (5 bases). The ends were cut back, 0 bases at V and 9 bases at J, with 11 bases in the middle. Germline CDR1 reads GTSNPN; CDR2 reads SVGIG (reference sequence). This CDR3 contains 13 residues. The CDR3 DNA follows: TGTGCCTGGAGTGTATCGGGAACTCGGGAGCTGTTTTTT. This gives the protein CAWSVSGTRELFF.

This rearrangement joins TRBV19 to TRBJ1-3; D is undetermined. With 9 bases removed from V and 0 bases from J, the gap between germline ends came to 12 bases. From germline, CDR1 is LNHDA and CDR2 SQIVND (reference sequence). CDR3 length: 14 residues. The CDR3 DNA sequence: TGTGCCAGCTACAGCCGAGTCTCTGGAAACACCATATATTTT. Amino acid sequence: CASYSRVSGNTIYF.

This rearrangement joins TRBV7-3 to TRBJ2-3, with D perhaps TRBD1 (5 bases). This CDR3 region has 14 residues. Germline CDR1 and CDR2: SGHTA and FQGTGA. V dropped 1 base and J dropped 6 bases, with 11 bases sitting between them. The CDR3 DNA is TGTGCCAGCAGCTTAAATAGCAGGGCGGATACGCAGTATTTT. Translated, it gives CASSLNSRADTQYF. The full variable domain, in which reference TRBV7-3 and TRBJ2-3 provide the parts outside the CDR3, is GAGVSQTPSNKVTEKGKYVELRCDPISGHTALYWYRQSLGQGPEFLIYFQGTGAADDSGLPNDRFFAVRPEGSVSTLKIQRTERGDSAVYLCASSLNSRADTQYFGPGTRLTVL.